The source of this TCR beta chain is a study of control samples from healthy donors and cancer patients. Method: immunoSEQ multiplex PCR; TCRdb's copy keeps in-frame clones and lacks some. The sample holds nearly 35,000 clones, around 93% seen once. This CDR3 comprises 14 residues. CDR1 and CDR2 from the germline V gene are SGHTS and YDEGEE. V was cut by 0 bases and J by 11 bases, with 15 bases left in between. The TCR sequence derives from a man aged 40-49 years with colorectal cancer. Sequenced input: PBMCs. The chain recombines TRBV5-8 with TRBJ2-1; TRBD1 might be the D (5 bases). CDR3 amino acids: CASSLARAGYQQFF. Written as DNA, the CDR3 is TGTGCCAGCAGCTTGGCCAGGGCAGGCTACCAGCAGTTCTTC. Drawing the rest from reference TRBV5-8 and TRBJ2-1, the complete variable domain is EAGVTQSPTHLIKTRGQQATLRCSPISGHTSVYWYQQALGLGLQFLLWYDEGEERNRGNFPPRFSGRQFPNYSSELNVNALELEDSALYLCASSLARAGYQQFFGPGTRLTVL.